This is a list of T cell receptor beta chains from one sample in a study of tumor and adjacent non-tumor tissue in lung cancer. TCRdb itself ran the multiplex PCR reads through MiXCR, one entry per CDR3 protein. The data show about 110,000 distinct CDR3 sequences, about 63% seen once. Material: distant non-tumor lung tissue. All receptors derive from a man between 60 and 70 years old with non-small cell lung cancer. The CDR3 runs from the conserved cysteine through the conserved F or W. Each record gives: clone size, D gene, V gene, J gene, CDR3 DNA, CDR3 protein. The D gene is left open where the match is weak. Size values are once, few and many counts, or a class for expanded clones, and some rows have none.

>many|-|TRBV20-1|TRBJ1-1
TGCAGTGCTAGAGATGGATCGGCTGAAGCTTTCTTT
CSARDGSAEAFF
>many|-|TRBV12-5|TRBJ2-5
TGTGCTAGTGGTTTGAGTGCCTCTCGAGAGACCCAGTACTTC
CASGLSASRETQYF
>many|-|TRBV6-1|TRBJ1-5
TGTGCCAGCAGTGAACGGGCCAGGGGAAACGGCAATCAGCCCCAGCATTTT
CASSERARGNGNQPQHF
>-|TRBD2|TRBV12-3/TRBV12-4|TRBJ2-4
TGTACCAGCAGTCCCCGGGGGGGGGCCAAAAACATTCATTACTTC
CTSSPRGGAKNIHYF
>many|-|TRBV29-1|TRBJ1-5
TGCAGCGTTGTCTGGGCAGGTTATAGCAATCAGCCCCAGCATTTT
CSVVWAGYSNQPQHF
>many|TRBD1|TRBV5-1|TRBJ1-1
TGCGCCAGCAGCTTGGGGGACAGGGTTAACACTGAAGCTTTCTTT
CASSLGDRVNTEAFF
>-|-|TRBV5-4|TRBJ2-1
TGTGCCAGCAGCTTGGAGGCAGCGGTTTCCTCCTACAATGAGCAGTTCTTT
CASSLEAAVSSYNEQFF
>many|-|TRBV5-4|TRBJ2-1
TGTGCCAGCAGCGTAAACAATGAGCAGTTCTTC
CASSVNNEQFF
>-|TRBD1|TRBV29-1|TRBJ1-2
TGCAGTGTTGAGGAGGGGGCAGGCTACACCTTC
CSVEEGAGYTF
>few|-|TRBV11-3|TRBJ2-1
TGTGCCAGCAGCCCCGCCCGGAGAAGCCCCTACAATGAGCAGCTCTTC
CASSPARRSPYNEQLF
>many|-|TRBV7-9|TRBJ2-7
TGTGCCAGCAGCTTAACCGGGGTTCCCTACGAGCAGTACTTC
CASSLTGVPYEQYF
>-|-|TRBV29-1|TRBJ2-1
TGCAGCGTTGAAGATCGGGCCGGCCGCAATGAGCAGTTCTTC
CSVEDRAGRNEQFF
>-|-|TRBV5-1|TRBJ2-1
TGCGCCAGCAGCAAGGCAGGGGTATACAATGAGCAGTTCTTC
CASSKAGVYNEQFF
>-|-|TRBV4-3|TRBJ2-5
TGCGCATGCAGCCAAGTTTACCGAGAAGAGACCCAGTACTTC
CACSQVYREETQYF
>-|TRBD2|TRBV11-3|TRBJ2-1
TGTGCCAGCAGACGGACTAGTACGTCTACTGGGCGGTTCTTC
CASRRTSTSTGRFF
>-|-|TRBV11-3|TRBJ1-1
TGTGCCAGCAGCTCAGAAGGGACGGTGAAAACTGAAGCTTTCTTT
CASSSEGTVKTEAFF
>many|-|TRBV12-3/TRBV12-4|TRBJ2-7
TGTGCCAGCAGTTTAAGTCTCCGTTACGAGCAGTACTTC
CASSLSLRYEQYF
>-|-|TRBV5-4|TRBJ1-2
TGTGCCAGCAGCCTGGGAACGGACTATGGCTACATCTTC
CASSLGTDYGYIF
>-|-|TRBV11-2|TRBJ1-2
TGTGCCAGCAGCTTAGCTAGCAGGGACTATGGCTACACCTTC
CASSLASRDYGYTF
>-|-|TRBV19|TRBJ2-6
TGTGCCAGTAGCCTATCTAGGGCCAACGTCCTGACTTTC
CASSLSRANVLTF
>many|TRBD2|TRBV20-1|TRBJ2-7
TGCAGTGCTAGGCGGGGGAACGAGCAGTACTTC
CSARRGNEQYF
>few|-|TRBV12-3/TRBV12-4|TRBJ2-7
TGTGCCAGCAGTCAGAGGCGGGTCGGAGCCTACGAACAGTACTTC
CASSQRRVGAYEQYF
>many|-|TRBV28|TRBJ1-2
TGTGCCAGCAGACTAAGTGGAGTGACAGCTAACTATGGCTACACCTTC
CASRLSGVTANYGYTF
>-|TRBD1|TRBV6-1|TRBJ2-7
TGTGCTAACAGTGTGGGGACAGTTGGCGAGCAGTACTTC
CANSVGTVGEQYF
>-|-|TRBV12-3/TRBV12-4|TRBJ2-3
TGTGCCAGCAGAGCCACAGTCGTACGGGCAGATACGCAGTATTTT
CASRATVVRADTQYF
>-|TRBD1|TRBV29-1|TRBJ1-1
TGCAGCGTTCCTGGGACAGGGAACGCTGAAGCTCTCTTC
CSVPGTGNAEALF
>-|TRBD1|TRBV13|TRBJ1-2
TGTGCCAGCAGCTTGTTCCCAGGGGGCCCTGTCTACACCTTC
CASSLFPGGPVYTF
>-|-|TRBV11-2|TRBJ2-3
TGTGCCAGCAAAGAGGCAAATATGCAGTATTTT
CASKEANMQYF
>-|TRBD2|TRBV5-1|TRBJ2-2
TGCGCCAACAGCGGGGGACTAGCTGACACCGGGGAGCTGTTTTTT
CANSGGLADTGELFF
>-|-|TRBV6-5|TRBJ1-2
TGTGCCAGCACCAACGGGAACTCTAACTATGGCTACACCTTC
CASTNGNSNYGYTF
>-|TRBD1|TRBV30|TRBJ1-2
TGTGCCTTGAGCCCACGGGACAGAATTTACTATGGCTACGCCTTC
CALSPRDRIYYGYAF
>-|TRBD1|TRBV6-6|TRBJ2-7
TGTACCAGCACCTCACAGGGGGCCTACGAGCAGTACTTC
CTSTSQGAYEQYF
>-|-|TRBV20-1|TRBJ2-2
TGCAGTGTTAGAGACGCCAGGGGCACCGGGGAGCTGTTTTTT
CSVRDARGTGELFF